This TCR beta chain was sequenced in a study of TIL therapy for anti-PD-1-resistant metastatic lung cancer. About the study: Patients had a median age of 54 years (range about 35-85). Median tumor mutation burden was about 1.5 mutations per megabase.

Time point given: pre-treatment sample, taken before nivolumab and TIL therapy. Most excised metastases sampled were pleural nodules or supraclavicular lymph nodes. Tumors were harvested before any PD-1/PD-L1 blockade. The libraries were made with immunoSEQ v3. The protocol was immunoSEQ multiplex PCR, while the TCRdb copy is restricted to in-frame clones and leaves out a portion. This table holds tens of thousands of clones, 60% to 80% found once. CDR3 length: 13 amino acids. V was clipped by 6 bases and J by 2 bases, with 11 bases between them. Germline values: CDR1 MRHNA, CDR2 SNTAGT. General study points: This highly selected cohort may not generalize to typical lung cancer patients.

In regard to this clone: Its antigen remains unknown.

The V call is TRBV6-4, the J call TRBJ2-7; D remains ambiguous. The TCR originated in a woman between 30 and 85 years old with non-small cell lung cancer. The starting material was tumor tissue, obtained at baseline. Here the CDR3 DNA reads TGTGCCAGCAGCGTCTTTGCCACCTACGAGCAGTACTTC. Translating it yields CASSVFATYEQYF.